The 21 T cell receptor beta chains below were found in one sample sequenced in a study of glioma-infiltrating T cells. The iRepertoire nested amplicon-rescue multiplex PCR amplified TCR alpha and beta CDR3s from RNA. TCRdb ran MiXCR on the multiplex PCR reads and lists one entry per CDR3 protein. The data hold about 180,000 distinct CDR3 sequences, with about 46% observed a single time. The sequenced sample consisted of glioma tissue, nonneoplastic brain tissue, or PBMCs (not recorded which). The source is a human donor with low-grade glioma or glioblastoma, undergoing nonglioma brain surgery, or in good health (not recorded which).

The J gene is TRBJ2-3, the V gene TRBV11-2; 9 bases are shared with TRBD2. Germline V gives CDR1 SGHAT, CDR2 FQNNGV. V was pared by 0 bases and J by 5 bases, with 3 bases of the junction left unmatched. The CDR3 is made up of 15 amino acids. In DNA, the CDR3 is TGTGCCAGCAGCTTAGACGGGACTAGCCTAGATACGCAGTATTTT. This encodes CASSLDGTSLDTQYF.

On this clonotype: This could be a read error, since a much larger clone is one nucleotide away. The rearrangement links TRBV15 to TRBJ2-7; TRBD2 aligns across 9 bases. The J call is uncertain, as TRBJ2-5 better fits the DNA end. CDR3 size: 15 residues. The germline gives CDR1 LNHNV, CDR2 YYDKDF (reference sequence). The CDR3 spells CDTSRDLAGPETQYF. The CDR3 DNA is TGTGACACCAGCAGAGATCTAGCGGGACCAGAGACCCAGTACTTC.

The chain is built from TRBV19 and TRBJ2-7; D perhaps matches TRBD1 (5 bases). The CDR3 is 16 amino acids. CDR1 and CDR2 from the germline V gene are LNHDA and SQIVND (reference sequence). Trimming shortened V by 4 bases and J by 3 bases, and 19 bases separated the two germline ends. The CDR3 protein is CASSRRSDRQGYEQYF. The CDR3 region has the DNA TGTGCCAGTAGTAGGAGAAGCGATCGCCAGGGCTACGAGCAGTACTTC.

Turning to this clonotype: This clone may be a read error of a much larger clone one base away. This chain joins TRBV20-1 and TRBJ2-1; D unresolved. Germline-derived CDR1 and CDR2 are DFQATT and SNEGSKA (reference sequence). The CDR3 has 17 residues. The CDR3 loop is CSARRLILGDSYNEQLF. For the CDR3, the DNA is TGCAGTGCTAGACGACTCATCTTAGGAGACTCCTACAATGAGCAGCTCTTC.

This clonotype was found many times. The chain links TRBV19 to TRBJ2-1; unclear D gene. Trimming removed 7 bases at V and 4 bases at J, with 11 bases between. From germline, CDR1 is LNHDA and CDR2 SQIVND (reference sequence). This CDR3 comprises 13 residues. The CDR3 reads CASNSSPYNEQFF. The DNA of the CDR3 is TGTGCCAGTAATTCCAGTCCTTACAATGAGCAGTTCTTC.

The gene calls are TRBV24-1 and TRBJ2-3; possibly TRBD1 for D (6 bases). The CDR3 length is 15 residues. Germline V gene sequence: CDR1 KGHDR, CDR2 SFDVKD. V was cut by 4 bases and J by 1 base, with 11 bases left in between. CDR3 region: CATSENRAGTDTQYF. The CDR3 DNA reads as TGTGCCACCAGTGAAAACAGGGCCGGCACAGATACGCAGTATTTT.

Worth noting for this clonotype: It may be a read error: a sequence one base away is much more abundant. This chain links TRBV28 with TRBJ2-7; D is undetermined. The germline CDR1 and CDR2 sequences are MDHEN and SYDVKM. The CDR3 covers 14 residues. Trimming took off 10 bases at V and 5 bases at J, with 21 bases between the two ends. This CDR3 is CATPPLSRRNEQYF. In DNA, the CDR3 is TGTGCCACCCCTCCCTTGAGTAGGCGAAACGAGCAGTACTTC.

The chain combines TRBV30 with TRBJ1-1, with D hard to call. V was trimmed by 0 bases and J by 5 bases, leaving 4 bases between them. The germline V gene encodes CDR1 GTSNPN and CDR2 SVGIG (reference sequence). The CDR3 spans 11 residues. The CDR3 DNA reads TGTGCCTGGAGTGTCGGGACTGAAGCTTTCTTT. This translates into CAWSVGTEAFF.

This clonotype was observed many times. As DNA, the CDR3 is TGTGCCAGCAGCCAATCCGGGACTAGCGGTCGAGGGAAGGATACGCAGTATTTT. Translated, it gives CASSQSGTSGRGKDTQYF. J is TRBJ2-3 and V is TRBV3-1; 11 nucleotides agree with TRBD2. The germline V gene encodes CDR1 LGHDT and CDR2 YNNKEL (reference sequence). V trimming: 2 bases; J trimming: 6 bases; junction bases outside the gene matches: 13. The CDR3 covers 18 residues.

This clonotype was detected only a few times. The rearrangement links TRBV20-1 to TRBJ2-5; TRBD1 might be the D (6 bases). Germline V gene lookup returns CDR1 DFQATT and CDR2 SNEGSKA (reference sequence). V shed 2 bases and J shed 1 base, with 14 bases lying between them. The CDR3 loop spans 15 amino acids. The CDR3 loop is CSARCRTGIQETQYF. CDR3 nucleotide sequence: TGCAGTGCTAGATGTCGAACAGGGATCCAAGAGACCCAGTACTTC.

This clonotype was detected many times. This chain uses TRBV4-1 with TRBJ1-1, with D perhaps matching TRBD1 (6 bases). Germline CDR1 is MGHRA and CDR2 is YSYEKL. The V end was cut by 3 bases, the J end by 9 bases, with 17 bases between. The length of the CDR3 is 14 residues. CDR3 protein: CASSQSPPTGQAFF. The CDR3 nucleotides read TGCGCCAGCAGCCAGAGCCCCCCAACAGGGCAAGCTTTCTTT.

Remarks on this clonotype: This could be a read error, since a much larger clone is one nucleotide away. The chain joins TRBV7-6 to TRBJ1-3; D is undetermined. CDR1 and CDR2 from the germline V gene are SGHVS and FNYEAQ. V gave up 5 bases and J gave up 0 bases, with 11 bases separating them. The CDR3 runs 15 residues. The CDR3 is CASSIGGISGNTIYF. CDR3 in DNA: TGTGCCAGCAGCATAGGAGGGATCTCTGGAAACACCATATATTTT.

This clonotype was counted between two and nine times. V usage is TRBV2 and J usage is TRBJ1-5; D perhaps matches TRBD1 (6 bases). The CDR3 totals 20 residues. Per germline, CDR1 SNHLY and CDR2 FYNNEI. Deletions cut 8 bases from V and 7 bases from J, with 36 bases between. The CDR3 sequence is CASADRGQTKGKLAGQPQHF. The CDR3 DNA reads TGTGCCAGCGCGGATAGAGGACAGACTAAGGGGAAATTAGCAGGGCAGCCCCAGCATTTT.

In its sample, this clonotype was seen many times. The chain couples TRBV25-1 to TRBJ2-7, with D perhaps assigned TRBD1 or TRBD2 (5 bases each). The V end lost 6 bases, the J end lost 2 bases, and 11 bases lay between the germline ends. CDR1 and CDR2 (germline): MGHDK, SYGVNS. The CDR3 has 13 amino acids. Here the CDR3 DNA reads TGTGCCAGCAGGATCGGGGCCACCTACGAGCAGTACTTC. This gives the protein CASRIGATYEQYF.

Ten or more counts support this clonotype. The chain links TRBV27 to TRBJ2-1, with D tentatively TRBD2 (6 bases). V was clipped by 8 bases and J by 6 bases, with 11 bases between them. The CDR3 is made up of 12 amino acids. Germline V gene data show CDR1 as MNHEY and CDR2 as SMNVEV (reference sequence). As DNA, the CDR3 is TGTGCCAGCGTGGGAGCGGGCAATGAGCAGTTCTTC. It is translated as CASVGAGNEQFF.

As for this clonotype: This is likely a read error, given that the CDR3 carries no conserved phenylalanine or tryptophan at its end. The chain employs TRBV20-1 and TRBJ1-5; D is undetermined. CDR1 is DFQATT, CDR2 SNEGSKA, per germline (reference sequence). CDR3 length: 15 residues. The CDR3 protein is CSARDLRAPNHPQHL. The CDR3 DNA is TGCAGTGCTAGAGATTTAAGGGCACCTAATCACCCCCAGCATCTT.

Details on this clonotype: A much larger clone differs by one base, so this may be a read error. This sequence joins TRBV27 and TRBJ2-7; D is unclear. The germline gives CDR1 MNHEY, CDR2 SMNVEV (reference sequence). The length of the CDR3 is 9 residues. The V gene lost 10 bases and the J gene lost 4 bases, with 5 bases spanning the gap. CDR3 sequence (DNA): TGTGCCACCGGGTACGAGCAGTACTTC. It encodes CATGYEQYF.

For this clonotype: This may come from a read error, since a much larger clone is one base off. The V gene is TRBV28, the J gene TRBJ2-7; maybe TRBD2 (5 bases). The CDR3 spans 16 residues. Trimming removed 2 bases from V and 1 base from J, with 15 bases in between. Looked up from germline, CDR1 is MDHEN and CDR2 is SYDVKM. The CDR3 loop is CASSLGYAGQSYEQYF. The CDR3 DNA sequence: TGTGCCAGCAGTTTAGGTTATGCGGGCCAGTCCTACGAGCAGTACTTC.

The chain recombines TRBV6-1 with TRBJ2-1; 9 bases map to TRBD2. Germline trimming cut 5 bases from V and 2 bases from J; bases unmatched to any gene: 10. Germline CDR1 MNHNS, CDR2 SASEGT. There are 17 residues in the CDR3. The CDR3 DNA reads as TGTGCCAGCAGTATACGTCTGCTAGCGGGACCCTACAATGAGCAGTTCTTC. Amino acids: CASSIRLLAGPYNEQFF.

Points on this clonotype: This may be a read error: a much more frequent sequence differs by one nucleotide. J is TRBJ2-7 and V is TRBV28; possible D gene TRBD2, 5 bases. This CDR3 contains 14 residues. Germline V lookup: CDR1 MDHEN, CDR2 SYDVKM. CDR3 sequence: CASILISDGYEQYF. The CDR3 coding sequence is TGTGCCAGCATTTTAATTAGCGACGGCTACGAGCAGTACTTC.

With regard to this clonotype: A junction boundary mismatches the germline segment, possibly from a read error. This sequence joins TRBV29-1 and TRBJ1-1, with D hard to call. Germline V gene sequence: CDR1 SQVTM, CDR2 ANQGSEA. This CDR3 contains 15 residues. CDR3: CGVITGGSWDTEAFF. The DNA for the CDR3 is TGCGGCGTCATCACCGGTGGCAGTTGGGATACTGAAGCTTTCTTT.